These 2 T cell receptor beta chains were all obtained from the same sample, sequenced in a study of blood T cells in healthy people across ages. A J-beta primer mix and a sample-barcoded 5' primer were used in a second PCR of about 6 to 12 cycles. TCRdb re-derived calls from the 5' RACE reads in MiXCR, one entry per CDR3 protein. The data hold hundreds of thousands of distinct CDR3 sequences, with roughly 40% observed a single time. Input material: blood. The receptors were sampled from a man aged 18 to 29 in good health.

The sample holds a few counts of this clonotype. The V and J genes are TRBV7-2 and TRBJ1-1, with D unclear. Trimming pared 4 bases from V and 1 base from J, leaving 10 bases between. The length of the CDR3 is 14 residues. Germline CDR1 SGHTA, CDR2 FQGNSA. The CDR3 here is CASSWREGNTEAFF. The CDR3 nucleotides are TGTGCCAGCAGCTGGAGGGAGGGGAACACTGAAGCTTTCTTT.

Many counts were recorded for this clonotype. V and J are TRBV7-2 and TRBJ2-4, with D perhaps matching TRBD2 (5 bases). Trimming left V 5 bases short and J 4 bases short, with 12 bases between. The CDR3 has 14 residues. Germline-derived CDR1 and CDR2 are SGHTA and FQGNSA. Here the CDR3 DNA reads TGTGCCAGCAGCCCCCCCGGCGGGAAAAACATTCAGTACTTC. This codes for CASSPPGGKNIQYF.